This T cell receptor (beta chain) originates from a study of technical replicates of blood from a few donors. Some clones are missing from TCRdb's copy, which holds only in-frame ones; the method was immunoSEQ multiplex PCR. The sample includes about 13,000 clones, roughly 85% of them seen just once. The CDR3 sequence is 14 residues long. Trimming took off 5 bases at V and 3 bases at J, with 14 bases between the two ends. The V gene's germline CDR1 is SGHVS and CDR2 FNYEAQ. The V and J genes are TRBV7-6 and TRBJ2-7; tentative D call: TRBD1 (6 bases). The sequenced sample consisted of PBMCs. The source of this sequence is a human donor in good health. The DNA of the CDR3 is TGTGCCAGCAGCATGGGGACACCCGTCTACGAGCAGTACTTC. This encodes CASSMGTPVYEQYF.